The T cell receptor beta chain under discussion was sequenced for a study of T cells in Graves' hyperthyroidism and ophthalmopathy. CDR1 and CDR2 from the germline V gene are SNHLY and FYNNEI. CDR3 size: 20 residues. Trimming left V 5 bases short and J 3 bases short, with 29 bases between. The sample holds many counts of this clonotype. Amplification yielded TCR beta CDR3 regions, with RNA transcripts as the source. The TCR CDR3 first-round RT-PCR relied on the HTBI primer set. Using its own MiXCR run on the multiplex PCR reads, TCRdb lists one record per CDR3 protein. The table shows about 400,000 distinct CDR3 sequences, with around 15% occurring only once.

The receptor comes from a man aged 18 to 30 with Graves' ophthalmopathy. Sequencing was performed on blood. V and J are TRBV2 and TRBJ1-5, with D hard to call. The CDR3 DNA reads as TGTGCCAGCAGTAATACTTCCCACCCCAAAGGAGGCCCCCACAATCAGCCCCAGCATTTT. It encodes CASSNTSHPKGGPHNQPQHF.